These T cell receptor beta chains were read from a single sample in a study of cytomegalovirus exposure and HLA in healthy donors. Sequenced by immunoSEQ multiplex PCR; TCRdb stores in-frame clones only, minus some. Among fewer than 300,000 clones, 75% to 90% were seen once, and the ten largest hold 3% to 4%. The sample consisted of PBMCs. The receptors come from a man aged 35-49 years in good health and CMV-seropositive. Both conserved end residues are part of each CDR3. Each record gives: clone size, D gene, V gene, J gene, CDR3 length, CDR3 DNA, CDR3 protein. A D gene is named only where the DNA matches it firmly. Rows give clone size only sometimes, using once, few, many, or a class for an expanded clone.

abundance: -
d_gene: TRBD2
v_gene: TRBV10-1
j_gene: TRBJ2-3
len: 15
CDR3nt: TGCGCCAGCGGCGGACTAGCGGGAGCGGTGGATACGCAGTATTTT
CDR3aa: CASGGLAGAVDTQYF

abundance: -
d_gene: TRBD1
v_gene: TRBV28
j_gene: TRBJ1-1
len: 16
CDR3nt: TGTGCCAGCAGTTTTCTTTTGGCAGGGGGCAAATCTGAAGCTTTCTTT
CDR3aa: CASSFLLAGGKSEAFF

abundance: -
d_gene: -
v_gene: TRBV6-4
j_gene: TRBJ1-1
len: 17
CDR3nt: TGTGCCAGCAGTGACTCGTATTCGGTCAGGGGAGGGACTGAAGCTTTCTTT
CDR3aa: CASSDSYSVRGGTEAFF

abundance: -
d_gene: -
v_gene: TRBV28
j_gene: TRBJ1-5
len: 15
CDR3nt: TGTGCCAGCAGAAAATCGCAGGGTAGCAATCAGCCCCAGCATTTT
CDR3aa: CASRKSQGSNQPQHF

abundance: -
d_gene: TRBD2
v_gene: TRBV6-1
j_gene: TRBJ2-1
len: 20
CDR3nt: TGTGCCAGCAGTGAAACCTTCGGGACTAGCGGGAGGGCCCTTAGGAATGAGCAGTTCTTC
CDR3aa: CASSETFGTSGRALRNEQFF

abundance: -
d_gene: -
v_gene: TRBV2
j_gene: TRBJ1-5
len: 17
CDR3nt: TGTGCCAGCAGCCCTCGGGCGGCCGACTATAGCAATCAGCCCCAGCATTTT
CDR3aa: CASSPRAADYSNQPQHF

abundance: -
d_gene: TRBD1
v_gene: TRBV19
j_gene: TRBJ1-5
len: 14
CDR3nt: TGTGCCAGTAGTCGACAGGGGGAAGCCCAGCCCCAGCATTTT
CDR3aa: CASSRQGEAQPQHF

abundance: few
d_gene: TRBD2
v_gene: TRBV7-2
j_gene: TRBJ2-7
len: 14
CDR3nt: TGTGCCAGCAGCTCGAGCGGGAGGGTCTCCGAGCAGTACTTC
CDR3aa: CASSSSGRVSEQYF

abundance: -
d_gene: -
v_gene: TRBV4-1
j_gene: TRBJ2-1
len: 15
CDR3nt: TGCGCCAGCAGCCAAGGTCACAAATCCTACAATGAGCAGTTCTTC
CDR3aa: CASSQGHKSYNEQFF

abundance: -
d_gene: -
v_gene: TRBV7-6
j_gene: TRBJ2-7
len: 14
CDR3nt: TGTGCCAGCAGCCCTCAAGGGGGGGCCTACGAGCAGTACTTC
CDR3aa: CASSPQGGAYEQYF

abundance: -
d_gene: -
v_gene: TRBV13
j_gene: TRBJ2-7
len: 14
CDR3nt: TGTGCCAGCAGCCACGTCGCCACCGACAGCGAGCAGTACTTC
CDR3aa: CASSHVATDSEQYF

abundance: -
d_gene: TRBD2
v_gene: TRBV28
j_gene: TRBJ2-1
len: 18
CDR3nt: TGTGCCAGCAGTTCGGCAGGACTAGCGGGAGTCTTAAAGGGTGAGCAGTTCTTC
CDR3aa: CASSSAGLAGVLKGEQFF

abundance: -
d_gene: TRBD1
v_gene: TRBV18
j_gene: TRBJ2-7
len: 16
CDR3nt: TGTGCCAGCTCACCAAAAGAGGGACAGGGAGGAGATGAGCAGTACTTC
CDR3aa: CASSPKEGQGGDEQYF

abundance: -
d_gene: TRBD1
v_gene: TRBV18
j_gene: TRBJ2-5
len: 15
CDR3nt: TGTGCCAGCTCATCAGGGACAGGGCTTCAAGAGACCCAGTACTTC
CDR3aa: CASSSGTGLQETQYF

abundance: -
d_gene: -
v_gene: TRBV4-1
j_gene: TRBJ1-2
len: 15
CDR3nt: TGCGCCAGCAGCCAAGATCCTGCGGGGAGCTATGGCTACACCTTC
CDR3aa: CASSQDPAGSYGYTF

abundance: -
d_gene: -
v_gene: TRBV7-9
j_gene: TRBJ2-2
len: 14
CDR3nt: TGTGCCAGCAGCTTTCCCCCGCGGGACGGGGAGCTGTTTTTT
CDR3aa: CASSFPPRDGELFF

abundance: -
d_gene: -
v_gene: TRBV6-6
j_gene: TRBJ2-1
len: 11
CDR3nt: TGTGCCAGTGATCAACGTAGCGAGCAGTTCTTC
CDR3aa: CASDQRSEQFF

abundance: -
d_gene: -
v_gene: TRBV5-1
j_gene: TRBJ2-7
len: 12
CDR3nt: TGCGCCAGCAGTTCTCCAGGACAGGAGCAGTACTTC
CDR3aa: CASSSPGQEQYF

abundance: -
d_gene: TRBD2
v_gene: TRBV30
j_gene: TRBJ2-3
len: 17
CDR3nt: TGTGCCTGGAGTGTGACGGGACTAGCGGGAGTCGGAGATACGCAGTATTTT
CDR3aa: CAWSVTGLAGVGDTQYF

abundance: -
d_gene: -
v_gene: TRBV7-9
j_gene: TRBJ1-1
len: 14
CDR3nt: TGTGCCAGCAGCAAATCCGCGGGGATGGCTGAAGCTTTCTTT
CDR3aa: CASSKSAGMAEAFF

abundance: -
d_gene: TRBD1
v_gene: TRBV6-5
j_gene: TRBJ1-5
len: 15
CDR3nt: TGTGCCAGCAGGCGACAGGGTGGGAGCAATCAGCCCCAGCATTTT
CDR3aa: CASRRQGGSNQPQHF

abundance: -
d_gene: -
v_gene: TRBV19
j_gene: TRBJ1-5
len: 14
CDR3nt: TGTGCCAGTAGTATCCGCAGGGCTAATCAGCCCCAGCATTTT
CDR3aa: CASSIRRANQPQHF

abundance: -
d_gene: -
v_gene: TRBV4-1
j_gene: TRBJ1-1
len: 15
CDR3nt: TGCGCCAGCAGCCAAGGCGGCGGGCCTAACACTGAAGCTTTCTTT
CDR3aa: CASSQGGGPNTEAFF

abundance: -
d_gene: -
v_gene: TRBV6-1
j_gene: TRBJ1-2
len: 14
CDR3nt: TGTGCCAGCAGTGAAGTTTTCAGGGGCGATGGCTACACCTTC
CDR3aa: CASSEVFRGDGYTF

abundance: -
d_gene: -
v_gene: TRBV28
j_gene: TRBJ1-2
len: 13
CDR3nt: TGTGCCAGCAGTTTGGCCGGGGGTTTAGGCTACACCTTC
CDR3aa: CASSLAGGLGYTF

abundance: -
d_gene: TRBD1
v_gene: TRBV5-6
j_gene: TRBJ2-7
len: 14
CDR3nt: TGTGCCAGCAGCCCACGGACAGGGGGGTACGAGCAGTACTTC
CDR3aa: CASSPRTGGYEQYF

abundance: -
d_gene: TRBD2
v_gene: TRBV5-1
j_gene: TRBJ2-6
len: 16
CDR3nt: TGCGCCAGCAGAAGCGGGGACTTCTCTGGGGCCAACGTCCTGACTTTC
CDR3aa: CASRSGDFSGANVLTF

abundance: -
d_gene: TRBD2
v_gene: TRBV28
j_gene: TRBJ2-1
len: 11
CDR3nt: TGTGCCAGCAGCCCTGGACTAGTCCAATTCTTC
CDR3aa: CASSPGLVQFF

abundance: -
d_gene: -
v_gene: TRBV14
j_gene: TRBJ2-1
len: 17
CDR3nt: TGTGCCAGCAGCCAGAAATCCCGGGACTTTTACTACAATGAGCAGTTCTTC
CDR3aa: CASSQKSRDFYYNEQFF

abundance: -
d_gene: -
v_gene: TRBV19
j_gene: TRBJ1-2
len: 12
CDR3nt: TGTGCCAGTAGTATAAGCGGTGAAGGCTACACCTTC
CDR3aa: CASSISGEGYTF

abundance: -
d_gene: -
v_gene: TRBV7-9
j_gene: TRBJ2-5
len: 16
CDR3nt: TGTGCCAGCAGCCAATCGGTCCGGGGGATCCAAGAGACCCAGTACTTC
CDR3aa: CASSQSVRGIQETQYF

abundance: -
d_gene: -
v_gene: TRBV6-6
j_gene: TRBJ2-7
len: 13
CDR3nt: TGTGCCAGCAGTTACGCTACAGAATACGAGCAGTACTTC
CDR3aa: CASSYATEYEQYF

abundance: -
d_gene: TRBD2
v_gene: TRBV6-5
j_gene: TRBJ2-7
len: 15
CDR3nt: TGTGCCAGCAGTTCGTCCGGGACTAGCTCCTACGAGCAGTACTTC
CDR3aa: CASSSSGTSSYEQYF

abundance: -
d_gene: TRBD2
v_gene: TRBV11-3
j_gene: TRBJ2-1
len: 16
CDR3nt: TGTGCCAGCAGCTTAGCGACGGTAGCGGGAGCGGATGAGCAGTTCTTC
CDR3aa: CASSLATVAGADEQFF

abundance: -
d_gene: -
v_gene: TRBV25-1
j_gene: TRBJ2-5
len: 15
CDR3nt: TGTGCCAGCAGTGAGTGGGGCGGCAACCAAGAGACCCAGTACTTC
CDR3aa: CASSEWGGNQETQYF

abundance: -
d_gene: TRBD2
v_gene: TRBV5-1
j_gene: TRBJ2-1
len: 15
CDR3nt: TGCGCCAGCAGCCCCGGACTAGCGGGAAATCATGAGCAGTTCTTC
CDR3aa: CASSPGLAGNHEQFF

abundance: -
d_gene: -
v_gene: TRBV2
j_gene: TRBJ2-7
len: 15
CDR3nt: TGTGCCAGCAGTGAAGTTCAGGGGCACGCCGAAGGGCAGTACTTC
CDR3aa: CASSEVQGHAEGQYF